This passage covers 7 T cell receptor beta chains from one sample sequenced in a study of OX40 agonist ivuxolimab in advanced cancers. The method was immunoSEQ multiplex PCR; TCRdb's version includes in-frame clones alone and lacks a portion of them. The table records nearly 35,000 clones, about 92% of them present only once. Sample: CD4+ or CD8+ T cells sorted from blood, taken in a trial of the OX40 agonist ivuxolimab. All receptors derive from an adult with an advanced solid tumor such as melanoma, head and neck, liver or kidney cancer.

The chain combines TRBV11-1 with TRBJ2-7; TRBD2 matches at 15 bases. This CDR3 contains 18 residues. V gave up 2 bases and J gave up 6 bases; unmatched junction bases: 11. CDR1 and CDR2 (germline): SGHAT, FQDESV (reference sequence). The CDR3 reads CASSLSGRGLAGGSEQYF. The CDR3, as DNA: TGTGCCAGCAGCTTATCGGGTCGGGGACTAGCGGGAGGTTCCGAGCAGTACTTC.

Here the CDR3 reads CASSSGLQGGGGREQYF. The DNA for the CDR3 is TGTGCCAGCAGTTCAGGGCTCCAGGGCGGAGGCGGTCGCGAGCAGTACTTC. The chain employs TRBV28 and TRBJ2-7; D may correspond to TRBD1 or TRBD2 (5 bases each). The length of the CDR3 is 17 residues. Germline-derived CDR1 and CDR2 are MDHEN and SYDVKM. V was pared by 4 bases and J by 6 bases, with 25 bases between.

In this sample, this clone turned up a few times. This chain's CDR3 is CASSLPDRVWGNTIYF. The CDR3 DNA follows: TGTGCCAGCAGCTTGCCCGACAGGGTATGGGGAAACACCATATATTTT. The chain carries TRBV7-8 and TRBJ1-3; 7 bases align to TRBD1. Germline trimming cut 3 bases from V and 4 bases from J; bases unmatched to any gene: 9. CDR1 is SGHVS and CDR2 is FQNEAQ in the germline V gene. This CDR3 has 16 amino acids.

The gene calls are TRBV7-8 and TRBJ2-1, with 7 bases lining up with TRBD2. V trimming: 5 bases; J trimming: 2 bases; junction bases outside the gene matches: 9. This CDR3 has 16 residues. CDR1 and CDR2 from the germline V gene are SGHVS and FQNEAQ. The CDR3 spells CASSAQRLAAYNEQFF. Written as DNA, the CDR3 is TGTGCCAGCAGCGCCCAACGGCTAGCGGCCTACAATGAGCAGTTCTTC. The full variable domain, rest sourced from reference TRBV7-8 and TRBJ2-1, is GAGVSQSPRYKVAKRGQDVALRCDPISGHVSLFWYQQALGQGPEFLTYFQNEAQLDKSGLPSDRFFAERPEGSVSTLKIQRTQQEDSAVYLCASSAQRLAAYNEQFFGPGTRLTVL.

This chain connects TRBV6-5 to TRBJ2-7; D gene ambiguous. CDR1 is MNHEY and CDR2 is SVGAGI in the germline V gene. Trimming removed 0 bases at V and 2 bases at J, with 11 bases between. The CDR3 runs 15 residues. CDR3: CASSYSNPGTYEQYF. In nucleotides, the CDR3 is TGTGCCAGCAGTTACTCGAATCCGGGTACCTACGAGCAGTACTTC.

The chain uses TRBV9 and TRBJ2-3; D might be TRBD1 or TRBD2, each matching 5 bases. Looked up from germline, CDR1 is SGDLS and CDR2 is YYNGEE. Between the trimmed V and J ends, which lost 0 bases and 1 base, there was a span of 12 bases. CDR3 length: 16 residues. Here the CDR3 reads CASSVGSGDGTDTQYF. CDR3 nucleotide sequence: TGTGCCAGCAGCGTAGGATCTGGGGACGGCACAGATACGCAGTATTTT.

The CDR3 DNA reads as TGTGCCAGCAGTTTAATAGCGGGAGTGAACAATGAGCAGTTCTTC. Translated: CASSLIAGVNNEQFF. The chain is built from TRBV27 and TRBJ2-1, with 9 bases fitting TRBD2. The germline CDR1 and CDR2 sequences are MNHEY and SMNVEV (reference sequence). CDR3 length: 15 amino acids. V shed 2 bases and J 5 bases; nucleotides not matched to a gene: 4.